A selection of T cell receptor beta chains follows, all from one sample in a study of shared clonotypes between healthy human individuals. Some clones are missing from TCRdb's copy, which holds only in-frame ones; the method was immunoSEQ multiplex PCR. In the table there are about 380,000 clones, about 96% of which are singletons. The sample taken for sequencing was memory CD8+ T cells sorted from blood. The source is a man aged 30 to 39 in good health. Both conserved end residues are part of each CDR3.

>14|TRBJ2-5|TRBV7-9
CASSWTRDQETQYF
>17|TRBJ2-6|TRBV5-6
CASSLGQQFTGANVLTF
>11|TRBJ2-1|TRBV7-2
CASSLTDEQFF
>11|TRBJ2-7|TRBV5-5
CASRDSYEQYF
>15|TRBJ2-3|TRBV5-4
CASSLEAGFTDTQYF
>16|TRBJ2-2|TRBV7-9
CASSAGPGPNTGELFF
>15|TRBJ2-3|TRBV5-4
CASSRSSDPGDTQYF
>20|TRBJ2-1|TRBV4-1
CASSQGGGTSGTWFYNEQFF
>18|TRBJ2-1|TRBV28
CASSVVLARASSYNEQFF
>20|TRBJ2-1|TRBV10-2
CASSESTSSDPQKHVNEQFF